This entry describes one TCR beta chain. This clone was detected only once. What this receptor recognizes is not known. No clone much larger than this one lies a single base away; base qualities are absent. Trimming takes 9 bases off V and 6 bases off J; junction bases not matched to a gene: 6. Reading the germline V gene gives CDR1 MDHEN and CDR2 SYDVKM. Including the terminal cysteine and phenylalanine, the CDR3 comprises 12 residues. Only the CDR3 DNA is retained, 36 bases long and in frame from the first base. The data originate from a study of shared clonotypes between healthy human individuals (dated by TCRdb to about 2020). Background on the whole study: A couple of women and a few men aged 18 to 49 years were included in the cohort. For each donor, CD4 naive and CD4 memory were each given three plates, CD8 naive was given two plates, and CD8 memory was given one plate. Libraries were prepared and TCR repertoires were sequenced by different laboratories using diverse techniques, in order to increase sequencing depth and limit assay-specific biases. Blood TCR repertoires of a handful of healthy adults were deeply sequenced to estimate repertoire size and the extent of clonotype sharing between individuals. Between about 0.8 and 9 billion PBMCs per donor were obtained by leukapheresis.

TCR CDR3 regions were amplified from genomic DNA by multiplex PCR using the deep immunoSEQ assay. For each cell subset, the extracted genomic DNA was distributed evenly across all wells of several immunoSEQ 96-well plates, and each plate served as one replicate. For sorted subsets, each replicate PCR was loaded with 150 to 250 ng genomic DNA, equivalent to about 30,000 T cell genomes. Purified libraries were quantified with a Qubit 3.0 fluorometer, sized on a Bioanalyzer 2100, and re-quantified with the KAPA Library Quantification kit. Every immunoSEQ 96-well plate was sequenced on a separate single-read 150-cycle Illumina NextSeq 550 flow cell. Per the original workflow: The immunoSEQ output contained only junctional sequences without quality scores, so filtering could not match that applied to full-length reads. Sequences were annotated with PyIR, a Python wrapper for IgBLAST v1.9, using IMGT germline references to assign V/J genes and CDR3. Reads with weak V/J assignments (E-value above 1e-6), missing CDR3, stop codons, out-of-frame junctions, or ambiguous translated residues were removed. A V3J clonotype was defined by an identical inferred V gene, J gene, and CDR3 amino acid sequence. Percentage overlap between repertoires was computed as shared unique clonotypes divided by the size of the smaller repertoire. Repertoire richness was assessed with RTK rarefaction, the Chao1 estimator, and Recon v2.1 estimates of unobserved clonotypes. Generation probabilities for all TCRbeta clonotypes obtained by the gDNA method from a handful of donors were computed using OLGA. TCRdb retrieved this table from immuneACCESS and kept in-frame rearrangements only. Not all clones are present; in checked studies, unresolved V genes account for under half, and no reason is known for the remainder. Clone size and V and J calls were adopted from that table, with D and trimming inferred from the DNA. The sample data list more than 2,000,000 clones, and approximately 90% of these were observed just once. 0.14% of the sample lies in the top ten.

Donors were healthy HIV-negative adults with no recently reported acute infections or vaccinations. Only Caucasian adults living in Nashville, Tennessee, USA were represented among the donors. CD4+ T cells were enriched through magnetic negative selection, after which naive cells were positively selected on CD45RA and the remaining negative fraction served as the memory subset. Blood was obtained by leukapheresis, after which PBMCs were separated by Ficoll-Histopaque density gradient centrifugation and cryopreserved in liquid nitrogen vapor phase. Analytical flow cytometry was used to check the purity and quantity of every magnetically sorted T cell population. Genomic DNA was isolated from each sorted fraction and quantified by UV absorbance on a Nanodrop 2000c. On the study overall, not on this receptor specifically: Naive subsets generally had larger estimated clonotype richness than memory subsets did. Clonotypes shared by all four sorted-subset donors showed higher generation probabilities than non-shared clonotypes. Based on pairwise subsampling, the degree of clonotype sharing among donors was expected to be affected by sequencing depth. Because the study included a small number of donors, the genetic and exposure-history diversity represented was limited. Even with the large sequencing depth, rarefaction of the sorted-subset datasets indicated that sequencing was incomplete. Across a handful of donors, about 4.5% of naive CD4, approximately 3.6% of naive CD8, about 2% of memory CD4, and under 0.45% of memory CD8 clonotypes were shared. Sampling was restricted to blood, and TCR repertoires in tissue are likely to differ from TCR repertoires in blood.

This receptor was identified in a man younger than 30 in good health. Sequencing input: naive CD4+ T cells sorted from blood. Sample cell subset or site, as interpreted from the label and publication: CD45RA+ positively selected. The chain couples TRBV28 to TRBJ2-5, with 8 bases matching TRBD1. The CDR3 reads CASNTGGKTQYF. The nucleotides read TGTGCCAGTAATACAGGGGGGAAGACCCAGTACTTC.